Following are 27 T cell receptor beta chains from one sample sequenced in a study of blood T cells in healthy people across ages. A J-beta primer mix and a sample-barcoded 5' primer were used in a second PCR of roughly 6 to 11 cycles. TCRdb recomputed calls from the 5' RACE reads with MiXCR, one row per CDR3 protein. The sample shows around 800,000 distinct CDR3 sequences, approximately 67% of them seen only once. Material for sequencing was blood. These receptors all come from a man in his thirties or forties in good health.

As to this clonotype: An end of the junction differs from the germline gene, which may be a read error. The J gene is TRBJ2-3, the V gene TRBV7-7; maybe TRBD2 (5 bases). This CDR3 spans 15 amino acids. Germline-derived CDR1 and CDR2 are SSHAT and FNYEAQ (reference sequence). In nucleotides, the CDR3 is TGTGCTAGCAGCTTATCCCCGGGGAGTGCAGATACGCAGTATTTT. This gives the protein CASSLSPGSADTQYF.

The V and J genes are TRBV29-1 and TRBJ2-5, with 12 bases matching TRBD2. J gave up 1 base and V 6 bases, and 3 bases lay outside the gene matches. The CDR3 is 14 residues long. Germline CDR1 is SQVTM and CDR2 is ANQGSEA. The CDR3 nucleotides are TGCAGCGTGCTGGGACTAGCGGGCCAAGAGACCCAGTACTTC. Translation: CSVLGLAGQETQYF.

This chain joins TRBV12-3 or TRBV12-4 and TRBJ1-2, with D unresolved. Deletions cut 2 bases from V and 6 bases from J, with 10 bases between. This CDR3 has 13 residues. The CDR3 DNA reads TGTGCCAGCAGTTTATTCCGCCCTGATGGCTACACCTTC. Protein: CASSLFRPDGYTF.

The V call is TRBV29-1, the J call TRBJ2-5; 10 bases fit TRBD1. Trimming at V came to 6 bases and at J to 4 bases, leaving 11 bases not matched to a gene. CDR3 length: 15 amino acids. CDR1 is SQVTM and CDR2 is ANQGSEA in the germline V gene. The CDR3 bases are TGCAGCGTCGCCCTGGGGACAGGGGTCGGAGAGACCCAGTACTTC. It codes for CSVALGTGVGETQYF.

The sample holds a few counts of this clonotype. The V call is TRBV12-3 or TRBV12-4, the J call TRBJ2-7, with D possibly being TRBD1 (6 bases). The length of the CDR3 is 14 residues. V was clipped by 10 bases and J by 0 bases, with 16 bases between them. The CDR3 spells CATSTGLSSYEQYF. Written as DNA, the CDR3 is TGTGCCACCTCAACAGGGTTAAGCTCCTACGAGCAGTACTTC.

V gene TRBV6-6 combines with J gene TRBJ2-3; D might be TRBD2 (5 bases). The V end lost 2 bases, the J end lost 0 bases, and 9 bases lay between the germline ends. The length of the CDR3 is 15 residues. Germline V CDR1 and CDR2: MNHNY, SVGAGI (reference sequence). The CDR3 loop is CASSYKRGSTDTQYF. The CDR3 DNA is TGTGCCAGCAGTTACAAACGGGGTAGCACAGATACGCAGTATTTT.

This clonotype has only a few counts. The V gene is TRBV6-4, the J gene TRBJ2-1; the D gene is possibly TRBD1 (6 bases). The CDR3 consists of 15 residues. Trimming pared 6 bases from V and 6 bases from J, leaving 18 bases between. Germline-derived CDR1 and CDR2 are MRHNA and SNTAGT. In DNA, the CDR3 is TGTGCCAGCAGCCCACAGGGTGACAATTTCAATGAGCAGTTCTTC. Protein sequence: CASSPQGDNFNEQFF.

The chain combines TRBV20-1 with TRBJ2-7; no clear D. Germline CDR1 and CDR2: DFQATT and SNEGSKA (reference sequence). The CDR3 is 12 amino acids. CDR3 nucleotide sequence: TGCAGCATTCCAGGACGGAACTGGGAGCAGTACTTC. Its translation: CSIPGRNWEQYF.

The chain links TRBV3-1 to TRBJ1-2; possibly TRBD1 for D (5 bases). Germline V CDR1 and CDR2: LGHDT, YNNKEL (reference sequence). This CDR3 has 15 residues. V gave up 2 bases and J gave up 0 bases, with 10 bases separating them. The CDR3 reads CASSQRQKANYGYTF. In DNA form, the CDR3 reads TGTGCCAGCAGCCAAAGACAGAAAGCTAACTATGGCTACACCTTC.

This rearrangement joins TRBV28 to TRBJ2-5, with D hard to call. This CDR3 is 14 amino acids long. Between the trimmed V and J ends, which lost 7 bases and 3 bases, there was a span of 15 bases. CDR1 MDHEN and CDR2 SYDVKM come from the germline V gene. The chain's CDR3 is CASTPVPAEETQYF. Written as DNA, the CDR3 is TGTGCCAGCACTCCCGTCCCCGCCGAAGAGACCCAGTACTTC.

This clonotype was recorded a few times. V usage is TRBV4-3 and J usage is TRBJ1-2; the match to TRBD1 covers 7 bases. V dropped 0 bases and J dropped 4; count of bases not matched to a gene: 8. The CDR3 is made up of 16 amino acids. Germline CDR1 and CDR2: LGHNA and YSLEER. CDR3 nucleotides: TGCGCCAGCAGCCAAGATGGGACAGAGCTCCTCTATGGCTACACCTTC. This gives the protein CASSQDGTELLYGYTF.

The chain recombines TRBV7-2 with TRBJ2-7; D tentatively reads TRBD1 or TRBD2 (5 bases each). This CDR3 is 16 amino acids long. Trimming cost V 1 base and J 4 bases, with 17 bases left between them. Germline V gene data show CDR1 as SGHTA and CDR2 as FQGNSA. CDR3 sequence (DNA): TGTGCCAGCAGCTTAGGCCCTCCCGGGACCGGTTACGAGCAGTACTTC. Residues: CASSLGPPGTGYEQYF.

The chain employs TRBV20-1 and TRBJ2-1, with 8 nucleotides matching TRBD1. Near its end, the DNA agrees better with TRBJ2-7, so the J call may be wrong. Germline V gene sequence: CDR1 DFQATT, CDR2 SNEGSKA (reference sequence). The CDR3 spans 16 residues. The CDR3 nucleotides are TGCAGTGCTTACCTTACAGGGGGTCTTCATTACAATGAGCAGTACTTC. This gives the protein CSAYLTGGLHYNEQYF.

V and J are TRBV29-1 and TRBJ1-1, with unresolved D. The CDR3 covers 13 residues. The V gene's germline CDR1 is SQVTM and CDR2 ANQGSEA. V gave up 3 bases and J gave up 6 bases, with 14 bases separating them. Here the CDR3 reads CSVEPQGLPEAFF. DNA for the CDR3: TGCAGCGTTGAGCCCCAAGGCCTCCCTGAAGCTTTCTTT.

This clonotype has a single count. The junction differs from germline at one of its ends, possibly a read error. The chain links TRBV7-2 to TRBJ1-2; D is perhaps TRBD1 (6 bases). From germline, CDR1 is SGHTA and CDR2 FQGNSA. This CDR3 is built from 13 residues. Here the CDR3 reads CACSLQGNDGYTF. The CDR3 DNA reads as TGTGCCTGCAGCTTACAGGGAAACGATGGCTACACCTTC.

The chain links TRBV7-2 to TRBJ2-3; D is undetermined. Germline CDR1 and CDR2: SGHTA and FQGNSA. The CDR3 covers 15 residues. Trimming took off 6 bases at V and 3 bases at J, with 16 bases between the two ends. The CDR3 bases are TGTGCCAGCAGTCGCCTACTTACGAGGACAGATACGCAGTATTTT. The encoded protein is CASSRLLTRTDTQYF.

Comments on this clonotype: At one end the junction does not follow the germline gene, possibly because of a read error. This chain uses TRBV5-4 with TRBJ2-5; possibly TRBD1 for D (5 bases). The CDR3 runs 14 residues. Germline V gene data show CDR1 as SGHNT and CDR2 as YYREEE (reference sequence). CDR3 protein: CASSLVRAQETLYF. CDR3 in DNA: TGTGCCAGCAGCTTGGTCAGGGCCCAAGAGACCCTGTACTTC.

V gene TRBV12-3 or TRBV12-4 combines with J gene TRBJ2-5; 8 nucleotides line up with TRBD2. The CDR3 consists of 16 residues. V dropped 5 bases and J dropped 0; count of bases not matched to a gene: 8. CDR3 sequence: CASSRGSGGNQETQYF. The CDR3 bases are TGTGCCAGCAGTCGAGGGTCGGGGGGGAACCAAGAGACCCAGTACTTC.

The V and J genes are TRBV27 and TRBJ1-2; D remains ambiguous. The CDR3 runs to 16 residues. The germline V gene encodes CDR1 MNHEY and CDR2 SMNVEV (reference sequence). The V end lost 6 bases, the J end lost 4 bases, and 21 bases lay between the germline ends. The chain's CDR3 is CASRSSNVPNFYGYTF. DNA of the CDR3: TGTGCCAGCAGAAGCTCAAACGTCCCAAACTTCTATGGCTACACCTTC.

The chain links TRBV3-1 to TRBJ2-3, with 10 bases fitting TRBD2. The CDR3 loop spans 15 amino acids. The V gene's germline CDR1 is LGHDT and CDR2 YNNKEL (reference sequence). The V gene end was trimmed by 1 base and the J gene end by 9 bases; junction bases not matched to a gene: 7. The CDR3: CASSQGTSGAGTQYF. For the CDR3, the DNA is TGTGCCAGCAGCCAAGGAACTAGCGGGGCTGGGACGCAGTATTTT.

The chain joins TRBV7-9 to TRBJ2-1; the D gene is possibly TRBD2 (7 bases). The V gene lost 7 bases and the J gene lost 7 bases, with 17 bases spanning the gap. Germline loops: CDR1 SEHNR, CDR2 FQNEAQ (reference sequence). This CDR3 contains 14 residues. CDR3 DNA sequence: TGTGCCAGCACTGAGCGGGGAGGGGGTAATGAGCAGTTCTTC. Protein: CASTERGGGNEQFF.

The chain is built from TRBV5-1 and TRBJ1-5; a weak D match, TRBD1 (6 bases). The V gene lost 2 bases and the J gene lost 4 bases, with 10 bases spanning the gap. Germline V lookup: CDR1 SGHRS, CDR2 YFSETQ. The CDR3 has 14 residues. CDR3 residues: CASSFYRENQPQHF. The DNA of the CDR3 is TGCGCCAGCAGCTTCTACAGGGAGAATCAGCCCCAGCATTTT.

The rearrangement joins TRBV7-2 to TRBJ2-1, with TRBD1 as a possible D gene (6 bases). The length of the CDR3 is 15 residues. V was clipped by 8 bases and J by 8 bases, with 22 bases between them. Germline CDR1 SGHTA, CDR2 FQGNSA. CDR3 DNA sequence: TGTGCCAGCGGGGGCATAAGCAGGGTTGGGGATGAGCAGTTCTTC. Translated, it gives CASGGISRVGDEQFF. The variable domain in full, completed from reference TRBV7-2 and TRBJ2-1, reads GAGVSQSPSNKVTEKGKDVELRCDPISGHTALYWYRQSLGQGLEFLIYFQGNSAPDKSGLPSDRFSAERTGGSVSTLTIQRTQQEDSAVYLCASGGISRVGDEQFFGPGTRLTVL.

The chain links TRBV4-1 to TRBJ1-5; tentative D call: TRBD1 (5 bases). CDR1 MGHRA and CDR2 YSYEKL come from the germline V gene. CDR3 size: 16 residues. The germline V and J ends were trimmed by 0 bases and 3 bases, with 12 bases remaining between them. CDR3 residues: CASSQDEGRFNQPQHF. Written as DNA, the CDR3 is TGCGCCAGCAGCCAAGACGAGGGACGGTTCAATCAGCCCCAGCATTTT.

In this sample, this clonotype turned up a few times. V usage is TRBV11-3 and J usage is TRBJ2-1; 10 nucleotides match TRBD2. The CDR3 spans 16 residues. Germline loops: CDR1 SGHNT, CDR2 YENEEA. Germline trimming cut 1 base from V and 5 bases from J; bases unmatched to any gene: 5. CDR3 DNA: TGTGCCAGCAGCTTAGGTGATAGCGGGGGGCACAATGAGCAGTTCTTC. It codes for CASSLGDSGGHNEQFF.

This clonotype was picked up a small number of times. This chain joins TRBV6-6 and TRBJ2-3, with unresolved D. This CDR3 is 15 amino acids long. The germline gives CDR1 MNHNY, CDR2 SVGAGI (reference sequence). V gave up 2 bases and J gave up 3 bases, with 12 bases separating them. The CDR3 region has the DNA TGTGCCAGCAGTTACCCCGGGCGGAAGACAGATACGCAGTATTTT. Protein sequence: CASSYPGRKTDTQYF.

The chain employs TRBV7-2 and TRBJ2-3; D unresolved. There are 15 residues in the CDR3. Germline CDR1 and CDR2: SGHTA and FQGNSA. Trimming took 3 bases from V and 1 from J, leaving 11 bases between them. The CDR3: CASSFAVRGTDTQYF. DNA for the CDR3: TGTGCCAGCAGCTTCGCGGTCAGAGGCACAGATACGCAGTATTTT.